This T cell receptor (beta chain) was obtained from a study of shared clonotypes between healthy human individuals. Broader study findings: Four donors held approximately 4.5% of naive CD4 clonotypes in common.

Profiled with immunoSEQ multiplex PCR; TCRdb holds only in-frame clones, not every one. The table has about 2.4 million clones, 90% to 95% seen once. This clone turned up a few times. Its antigen remains unknown. CDR3 length: 15 residues. Trimming shortened V by 1 base and J by 4 bases, and 13 bases separated the two germline ends. Germline loops: CDR1 ENHRY, CDR2 SYGVKD. The receptor's source is a man aged 18-30 years in good health. Some clones in this sample may be carry-over from other donors' samples. The specimen was naive CD4+ T cells from PBMCs. The subset here: CD45RA+ positively selected. This chain connects TRBV10-3 to TRBJ1-1, with D perhaps matching TRBD1 (6 bases). CDR3 coding DNA: TGTGCCATCAGTGAGTGGTCAGGGGAGGGCACTGAAGCTTTCTTT. It is translated as CAISEWSGEGTEAFF.